The clone carrying this T cell receptor (beta chain) has only a few counts. This entry is derived from a study of T cells after yellow fever vaccination. TCRdb called the 5' RACE reads again in MiXCR, with one record for every CDR3 protein. This sample carries about 340,000 distinct CDR3 sequences, more than 8.5% of them seen once, and the ten largest clones take more than 15%. The CDR3 spans 15 residues. Per germline, CDR1 MNHEY and CDR2 SVGEGT. The trim removed 0 bases at V and 7 bases at J, leaving 3 bases unmatched. This chain uses TRBV6-2 or TRBV6-3 with TRBJ2-1; TRBD2 aligns across 10 bases. The source material was PBMCs, sampled on the day of the first yellow fever vaccination. The clonotype was recovered from a man between 18 and 29 years old who received the YFV17D yellow fever vaccine. The CDR3 loop reads CASSYSSGGRNEQFF. In DNA, the CDR3 is TGTGCCAGCAGTTACTCTAGCGGGGGGCGGAATGAGCAGTTCTTC.